The present T cell receptor (beta chain) was sequenced within a study of cytomegalovirus exposure and HLA in healthy donors. Per germline, CDR1 SGHKS and CDR2 YYEKEE (reference sequence). There are 15 residues in the CDR3. V was pared by 3 bases and J by 0 bases, with 12 bases between. PCR primers comprised 60 Vbeta and 13 Jbeta primers. Clones were read by immunoSEQ multiplex PCR, and TCRdb kept only the in-frame ones, dropping some. This sample's clone table lists approximately 150,000 clones. Sequencing was performed on PBMCs. The receptor comes from a middle-aged woman in good health and CMV-seronegative. The chain joins TRBV5-5 to TRBJ1-1; D might be TRBD1 (6 bases). CDR3 nucleotide sequence: TGTGCCAGCAGCTGGGACCAGGGGATGAACACTGAAGCTTTCTTT. Amino acids: CASSWDQGMNTEAFF.